This T cell receptor (beta chain) was sequenced for a study of control samples from healthy donors and cancer patients. The CDR3 runs to 14 residues. CDR1 SGHDT and CDR2 YYEEEE come from the germline V gene. V lost 0 bases, J lost 7 bases, and 8 bases lay in between. The protocol was immunoSEQ multiplex PCR, while the TCRdb copy is restricted to in-frame clones and leaves out a portion. Of under 140,000 clones in the sample, 88% were seen once. The sequence came from a woman in her sixties or seventies with lung cancer. The sample consisted of PBMCs. This chain connects TRBV5-6 to TRBJ1-6; no clear D. The CDR3 region is CASSLAHQNSPLHF. CDR3 DNA: TGTGCCAGCAGCTTGGCACACCAAAATTCACCCCTCCACTTT.